Shown below are 31 T cell receptor beta chains from a single sample sequenced in a study of T-cell memory formation after mild COVID-19. TCRdb re-called the 5' RACE reads with MiXCR, one entry per CDR3 protein. Of 290,000 or so distinct CDR3 sequences in the sample, approximately 20% were seen once. The material sequenced was PBMCs or a T cell subset sorted from them (not recorded which). The receptors originated from a man younger than 35 who had mild COVID-19 (a few samples of this study predate the infection). Cell type and time point are not known.

This clonotype was seen a few times. The chain combines TRBV7-9 with TRBJ1-1; no firm D call. The CDR3 has 12 amino acids. Germline CDR1 SEHNR, CDR2 FQNEAQ (reference sequence). V lost 1 base to trimming and J lost 8 bases, with 8 bases between them. The CDR3 reads CASSLDLGEAFF. The CDR3 nucleotides are TGTGCCAGCAGCTTAGACCTAGGGGAAGCTTTCTTT.

V is TRBV19 and J is TRBJ2-7; either TRBD1 or TRBD2 may supply D (5 bases each). Looked up from germline, CDR1 is LNHDA and CDR2 is SQIVND (reference sequence). V lost 3 bases and J lost 1, with 10 bases in between. CDR3 length: 14 residues. CDR3 sequence reads: CASSIGRESYEQYF. The CDR3 DNA reads TGTGCCAGTAGTATCGGCAGGGAGTCCTACGAGCAGTACTTC.

V usage is TRBV6-2 or TRBV6-3 and J usage is TRBJ2-1; no firm D call. Per germline, CDR1 MNHEY and CDR2 SVGEGT. The CDR3 runs 15 residues. V dropped 6 bases and J dropped 0 bases, with 12 bases sitting between them. This chain's CDR3 is CASSPDGSSYNEQFF. Written as DNA, the CDR3 is TGTGCCAGCAGCCCGGACGGTAGCTCCTACAATGAGCAGTTCTTC.

The chain uses TRBV25-1 and TRBJ1-6; maybe TRBD1 (6 bases). The CDR3 is 15 amino acids. Germline V gene sequence: CDR1 MGHDK, CDR2 SYGVNS. Trimming removed 6 bases from V and 0 bases from J, with 9 bases in between. The CDR3 DNA is TGTGCCAGCAGAGACAGGAGCTCCTATAATTCACCCCTCCACTTT. Translated, it gives CASRDRSSYNSPLHF.

The table lists this clonotype with many counts. CDR3 DNA: TGTGCCAGCAGCGTAATGCCAGGGGGCGCCTCCGGGGAGCTGTTTTTT. Its translation: CASSVMPGGASGELFF. This sequence joins TRBV9 and TRBJ2-2; 8 nucleotides align to TRBD1. This CDR3 region has 16 residues. Per germline, CDR1 SGDLS and CDR2 YYNGEE. The ends lost 1 base at V and 6 bases at J; junction bases unmatched: 8.

As regards this clonotype: The germline gene is not matched at one end of the junction; a read error may be the cause. The CDR3 DNA is TGTGCCAGCAGTTACTCTTCAATGGGCACCGATACGCAGTATTTT. Translation: CASSYSSMGTDTQYF. The V gene is TRBV6-5, the J gene TRBJ2-3; D not certain. The CDR3 runs 15 residues. The germline V gene encodes CDR1 MNHEY and CDR2 SVGAGI.

This clonotype occurred a few times. The chain uses TRBV4-1 and TRBJ2-1, with TRBD2 matching over 16 bases. CDR3 length equals 16 residues. CDR1 is MGHRA and CDR2 is YSYEKL in the germline V gene. The chain's CDR3 is CATGLAGGVSYNEQFF. The CDR3 nucleotides read TGCGCGACGGGACTAGCGGGGGGGGTCTCCTACAATGAGCAGTTCTTC.

The chain joins TRBV19 to TRBJ1-1; D remains ambiguous. Per germline, CDR1 LNHDA and CDR2 SQIVND (reference sequence). V was pared by 10 bases and J by 3 bases, with 15 bases between. The CDR3 loop spans 13 amino acids. Written as DNA, the CDR3 is TGTGCCACCGAGTCCGGGGTGGACACTGAAGCTTTCTTT. Protein sequence: CATESGVDTEAFF. Drawing the rest from reference TRBV19 and TRBJ1-1, the complete variable domain is DGGITQSPKYLFRKEGQNVTLSCEQNLNHDAMYWYRQDPGQGLRLIYYSQIVNDFQKGDIAEGYSVSREKKESFPLTVTSAQKNPTAFYLCATESGVDTEAFFGQGTRLTVV.

The chain is built from TRBV7-9 and TRBJ2-1, with no clear D. Trimming stripped 2 bases from V and 5 bases from J, with 7 bases between. Germline CDR1 and CDR2: SEHNR and FQNEAQ (reference sequence). The CDR3 consists of 13 residues. The CDR3 sequence: CASSLMSNNEQFF. The CDR3 DNA follows: TGTGCCAGCAGCTTAATGTCTAACAATGAGCAGTTCTTC.

The chain recombines TRBV7-9 with TRBJ1-4; D may be TRBD1 (5 bases). Germline loops: CDR1 SEHNR, CDR2 FQNEAQ (reference sequence). CDR3 length: 14 residues. The V end was cut by 6 bases, the J end by 8 bases, with 16 bases between. CDR3 in amino acids: CASSSTLGDEKLFF. The CDR3 DNA reads TGTGCCAGCAGTTCGACACTCGGGGACGAAAAACTGTTTTTT.

The chain recombines TRBV27 with TRBJ2-3, with D tentatively TRBD1 or TRBD2 (5 bases each). Trimming removed 2 bases at V and 0 bases at J, with 6 bases between. The CDR3 has 14 amino acids. CDR1 is MNHEY and CDR2 is SMNVEV in the germline V gene (reference sequence). The CDR3 region is CASSLRDSTDTQYF. CDR3 coding DNA: TGTGCCAGCAGTTTAAGGGACAGCACAGATACGCAGTATTTT.

The chain employs TRBV12-3 or TRBV12-4 and TRBJ2-1; D gene uncertain. With 3 bases removed from V and 8 bases from J, the gap between germline ends came to 8 bases. The CDR3 sequence is 12 residues long. For the CDR3, the DNA is TGTGCCAGCAGTTTCTGGGTCCATGAGCAGTTCTTC. As protein: CASSFWVHEQFF.

J is TRBJ2-1 and V is TRBV20-1; D call uncertain. Germline V gene lookup returns CDR1 DFQATT and CDR2 SNEGSKA (reference sequence). The CDR3 spans 14 residues. Between the trimmed V and J ends, which lost 3 bases and 0 bases, there was a span of 9 bases. CDR3 bases: TGCAGTGCTAGGACACCTAGCTCCTACAATGAGCAGTTCTTC. Residues: CSARTPSSYNEQFF.

This clonotype was seen a handful of times. CDR3 nucleotides: TGTGCCAGCAGCCCCCAAAGAGGAGATGCGGGCACTGAAGCTTTCTTT. Protein: CASSPQRGDAGTEAFF. V is TRBV4-2 and J is TRBJ1-1; D unresolved. There are 16 residues in the CDR3. Germline CDR1 and CDR2: LGHNA and YNFKEQ. V was shortened by 4 bases and J by 4 bases, with 19 bases between the two germline ends.

This clonotype occurred a few times. The V call is TRBV4-3, the J call TRBJ2-7, with TRBD1 as a possible D gene (6 bases). The CDR3 is 18 residues long. The germline gives CDR1 LGHNA, CDR2 YSLEER. The V gene lost 0 bases and the J gene lost 0 bases, with 18 bases spanning the gap. The CDR3 nucleotides are TGCGCCAGCAGCCAAGATCTCTGGGGGCAGGACGTCTCCTACGAGCAGTACTTC. Its protein product is CASSQDLWGQDVSYEQYF.

The CDR3 loop is CASSSSTATKQYV. DNA of the CDR3: TGCGCCAGCAGCTCTTCTACGGCAACTAAGCAGTACGTC. The chain carries TRBV5-1 and TRBJ2-7; no clear D gene. This CDR3 is built from 13 residues. Deletions cut 3 bases from V and 8 bases from J, with 15 bases between. Germline CDR1 reads SGHRS; CDR2 reads YFSETQ.

This clonotype came up a few times. J is TRBJ2-7 and V is TRBV15; D remains unclear. Germline lookup yields CDR1 LNHNV and CDR2 YYDKDF (reference sequence). Between the trimmed V and J ends, which lost 0 bases and 3 bases, there was a span of 3 bases. This CDR3 is built from 12 residues. CDR3 sequence: CATSRDNYEQYV. In DNA form, the CDR3 reads TGTGCCACCAGCAGAGACAACTACGAGCAGTACGTC.

This CDR3 reads CASRRGRGNQPQHF. The CDR3 bases are TGTGCCAGCAGGAGGGGGCGCGGCAATCAGCCCCAGCATTTT. V gene TRBV6-5 combines with J gene TRBJ1-5; TRBD1 matches at 7 bases. The V gene end was trimmed by 6 bases and the J gene end by 2 bases; junction bases not matched to a gene: 4. The germline V gene encodes CDR1 MNHEY and CDR2 SVGAGI. This CDR3 has 14 amino acids.

CDR3 amino acids: CASSQVGSGSYEQYF. The DNA for the CDR3 is TGCGCCAGCAGCCAAGTTGGTAGCGGGTCCTACGAGCAGTACTTC. The chain combines TRBV4-1 with TRBJ2-7; the match to TRBD2 covers 7 bases. J was trimmed by 1 base and V by 1 base; bases with no gene match: 4. The CDR3 length is 15 residues. CDR1 is MGHRA, CDR2 YSYEKL, per germline.

The chain carries TRBV6-5 and TRBJ2-7, with 11 nucleotides matching TRBD1. The trim removed 9 bases at V and 4 bases at J, leaving 2 bases unmatched. Germline CDR1 is MNHEY and CDR2 is SVGAGI. This CDR3 has 12 amino acids. The DNA of the CDR3 is TGTGCCAGTGGGACAGGGGGATACGAGCAGTACGTC. It translates to CASGTGGYEQYV.

This chain uses TRBV7-2 with TRBJ1-5; 7 positions agree with TRBD1. CDR1 and CDR2 from the germline V gene are SGHTA and FQGNSA. The CDR3 extends over 15 amino acids. Germline trimming cut 6 bases from V and 2 bases from J; bases unmatched to any gene: 7. The CDR3 nucleotides are TGTGCCAGCAGTAGACCAGGGGGGCGCAATCAGCCCCAGCATTTT. Amino acids: CASSRPGGRNQPQHF.

The V gene is TRBV19, the J gene TRBJ1-4; 9 bases are shared with TRBD1. There are 17 residues in the CDR3. V shed 5 bases and J 4 bases; nucleotides not matched to a gene: 11. From germline, CDR1 is LNHDA and CDR2 SQIVND (reference sequence). The CDR3 here is CASSFGETGGRNEKLFF. DNA of the CDR3: TGTGCCAGTAGTTTCGGGGAGACAGGGGGACGTAATGAAAAACTGTTTTTT. Together with reference TRBV19 and TRBJ1-4, the CDR3 gives the full variable domain: DGGITQSPKYLFRKEGQNVTLSCEQNLNHDAMYWYRQDPGQGLRLIYYSQIVNDFQKGDIAEGYSVSREKKESFPLTVTSAQKNPTAFYLCASSFGETGGRNEKLFFGSGTQLSVL.

The table lists this clonotype with a few counts. The rearrangement links TRBV9 to TRBJ2-5, with 7 bases identical to TRBD2. Germline assignment: CDR1 SGDLS and CDR2 YYNGEE. Losses at the gene ends were 0 bases for V and 5 bases for J; bases not matched to a gene: 7. The CDR3 is 15 amino acids. CDR3: CASSVEAGVRETQYF. As DNA, the CDR3 is TGTGCCAGCAGCGTAGAGGCGGGGGTAAGGGAGACCCAGTACTTC.

V usage is TRBV4-1 and J usage is TRBJ2-5, with a tentative D call TRBD2 (6 bases). The length of the CDR3 is 14 residues. Germline assignment: CDR1 MGHRA and CDR2 YSYEKL. V was cut by 1 base and J by 7 bases, with 13 bases left in between. This CDR3 is CASSQGGAGGTQYF. The CDR3 nucleotides are TGCGCCAGCAGCCAAGGTGGGGCCGGGGGGACCCAGTACTTC.

This clonotype was detected a few times. This chain uses TRBV11-2 with TRBJ1-1; 10 nucleotides agree with TRBD1. Germline V CDR1 and CDR2: SGHAT, FQNNGV. Trimming cost V 5 bases and J 5 bases; bases outside gene matches: 11. The CDR3 covers 16 residues. CDR3: CASSPLGTGDGTEAFF. The CDR3 DNA follows: TGTGCCAGCAGCCCCTTGGGGACAGGGGACGGGACTGAAGCTTTCTTT.

This clonotype was observed a handful of times. V usage is TRBV7-8 and J usage is TRBJ1-5; D gene ambiguous. The length of the CDR3 is 14 residues. Trimming removed 0 bases at V and 7 bases at J, with 10 bases between. Germline V CDR1 and CDR2: SGHVS, FQNEAQ. CDR3 residues: CASSLAVGQQPQHF. CDR3 nucleotide sequence: TGTGCCAGCAGCTTAGCAGTGGGTCAACAGCCCCAGCATTTT.

Only a few counts were recorded for this clonotype. CDR3 in amino acids: CASSERGGTGELFF. The CDR3 region has the DNA TGTGCCAGCAGCGAGAGGGGGGGCACCGGGGAGCTGTTTTTT. J is TRBJ2-2 and V is TRBV9; the D gene is possibly TRBD2 (7 bases). Trimming removed 3 bases from V and 4 bases from J, with 10 bases in between. Per the germline V gene, CDR1 is SGDLS and CDR2 is YYNGEE. This CDR3 is built from 14 residues.

This clonotype was detected only a few times. The chain uses TRBV29-1 and TRBJ1-2; D not resolved. Trimming removed 3 bases from V and 4 bases from J, with 6 bases in between. This CDR3 contains 11 residues. Per the germline V gene, CDR1 is SQVTM and CDR2 is ANQGSEA. This chain's CDR3 is CSVDTSYGYTF. The CDR3 region has the DNA TGCAGCGTTGACACGAGCTATGGCTACACCTTC.

The genes are TRBV7-9 and TRBJ1-1; D gene ambiguous. Germline V gene data show CDR1 as SEHNR and CDR2 as FQNEAQ (reference sequence). Trimming cost V 2 bases and J 7 bases, with 5 bases left between them. There are 11 residues in the CDR3. CDR3 protein: CASSLQIEAFF. In nucleotides, the CDR3 is TGTGCCAGCAGCTTACAGATTGAAGCTTTCTTT.

The V call is TRBV6-2 or TRBV6-3, the J call TRBJ2-3; D could derive from TRBD1 or TRBD2 (5 bases each). The CDR3 runs to 13 residues. Trimming pared 2 bases from V and 4 bases from J, leaving 7 bases between. In germline, CDR1 is MNHEY, CDR2 SVGEGT. This chain's CDR3 is CASSYGTSDTQYF. The CDR3, as DNA: TGTGCCAGCAGTTACGGGACCTCAGATACGCAGTATTTT.

V usage is TRBV5-1 and J usage is TRBJ2-1; 12 bases match TRBD2. Per the germline V gene, CDR1 is SGHRS and CDR2 is YFSETQ. J gave up 9 bases and V 4 bases, and 8 bases lay outside the gene matches. There are 15 residues in the CDR3. The CDR3 protein is CASSVPSGGAREQFF. CDR3 sequence (DNA): TGCGCCAGCAGCGTCCCTAGCGGGGGGGCTCGTGAGCAGTTCTTC.